These 32 T cell receptor beta chains were all obtained from the same sample, sequenced in a study of T cell responses to AZD1222 COVID-19 vaccine. Some clones are missing from TCRdb's copy, which holds only in-frame ones; the method was immunoSEQ multiplex PCR. Counted here are about 150,000 clones, 91% occurring once; the ten biggest clones make up about 4%. Sequenced here: peripheral blood, sampled 28 days after the second AZD1222 dose. These receptors were obtained from an adult who received the AZD1222 COVID-19 vaccine.

The chain couples TRBV6-4 to TRBJ1-5; D call uncertain. The V gene's germline CDR1 is MRHNA and CDR2 SNTAGT. The CDR3 is 13 residues long. The ends were cut back, 8 bases at V and 3 bases at J, with 11 bases in the middle. The CDR3 is CASATAYNQPQHF. DNA for the CDR3: TGTGCCAGCGCGACGGCCTACAATCAGCCCCAGCATTTT.

The chain employs TRBV4-1 and TRBJ1-2; tentative D call: TRBD1 (5 bases). The CDR3 is 13 residues long. The V gene's germline CDR1 is MGHRA and CDR2 YSYEKL. V lost 1 base to trimming and J lost 9 bases, with 12 bases between them. This CDR3 is CASSQAMSGRYTF. DNA of the CDR3: TGCGCCAGCAGCCAAGCTATGTCGGGACGCTACACCTTC.

The rearrangement uses TRBV5-1 and TRBJ2-3, with 7 positions matching TRBD2. The V segment lost 4 bases and the J segment 2 bases; nucleotides outside the gene matches: 7. Germline CDR1 reads SGHRS; CDR2 reads YFSETQ. The CDR3 runs to 15 residues. The CDR3 bases are TGCGCCAGCAGCCGTGGGGAGGGCCCCACAGATACGCAGTATTTT. Protein: CASSRGEGPTDTQYF. Full variable domain (outside the CDR3, taken from reference TRBV5-1 and TRBJ2-3): KAGVTQTPRYLIKTRGQQVTLSCSPISGHRSVSWYQQTPGQGLQFLFEYFSETQRNKGNFPGRFSGRQFSNSRSEMNVSTLELGDSALYLCASSRGEGPTDTQYFGPGTRLTVL.

This clone occurred a few times. The chain is built from TRBV12-3 or TRBV12-4 and TRBJ1-2, with D perhaps matching TRBD1 (6 bases). V was pared by 1 base and J by 4 bases, with 7 bases between. The CDR3 extends over 13 amino acids. The CDR3 DNA follows: TGTGCCAGCAGTTTAGGGACAGTCTATGGCTACACCTTC. This gives the protein CASSLGTVYGYTF.

This clone was observed a handful of times. J is TRBJ1-4 and V is TRBV18, with TRBD1 identical over 7 bases. Germline V lookup: CDR1 KGHSH, CDR2 LQKENI. Trimming cost V 6 bases and J 2 bases; bases outside gene matches: 3. This CDR3 contains 14 residues. CDR3 sequence: CASSTGYTNEKLFF. The CDR3, as DNA: TGTGCCAGCTCGACAGGGTATACTAATGAAAAACTGTTTTTT.

This chain joins TRBV19 and TRBJ1-5; a weak D match, TRBD1 (5 bases). Deletions cut 7 bases from V and 6 bases from J, with 16 bases between. The CDR3 runs 14 residues. CDR1 and CDR2 (germline): LNHDA, SQIVND (reference sequence). This CDR3 is CASKEEGTSQPQHF. CDR3 bases: TGTGCCAGTAAAGAGGAGGGGACGTCTCAGCCCCAGCATTTT. Using reference TRBV19 and TRBJ1-5 for the parts outside the CDR3, the full variable domain is DGGITQSPKYLFRKEGQNVTLSCEQNLNHDAMYWYRQDPGQGLRLIYYSQIVNDFQKGDIAEGYSVSREKKESFPLTVTSAQKNPTAFYLCASKEEGTSQPQHFGDGTRLSIL.

This sequence joins TRBV11-3 and TRBJ2-1; 11 nucleotides agree with TRBD2. Per the germline V gene, CDR1 is SGHNT and CDR2 is YENEEA. The ends lost 3 bases at V and 5 bases at J; junction bases unmatched: 6. The CDR3 covers 16 residues. The CDR3 protein is CASSLTSGKGDNEQFF. The CDR3 nucleotides read TGTGCCAGCAGCTTGACTAGCGGGAAAGGGGACAATGAGCAGTTCTTC.

This chain links TRBV29-1 with TRBJ2-7; 8 bases match TRBD1. Trimming at V came to 0 bases and at J to 2 bases, leaving 6 bases not matched to a gene. The germline CDR1 and CDR2 sequences are SQVTM and ANQGSEA. The CDR3 has 15 residues. CDR3 in amino acids: CSVEEGQGAPYEQYF. For the CDR3, the DNA is TGCAGCGTTGAAGAAGGTCAGGGGGCACCCTACGAGCAGTACTTC.

Here the CDR3 reads CASRVPPRASGNQETQYF. The CDR3 DNA reads TGTGCCAGCAGGGTCCCACCGCGGGCTAGCGGGAATCAAGAGACCCAGTACTTC. The chain couples TRBV2 to TRBJ2-5; 9 nucleotides line up with TRBD2. This CDR3 has 18 amino acids. Trimming removed 6 bases from V and 2 bases from J; junction bases left unmatched: 16. Germline lookup yields CDR1 SNHLY and CDR2 FYNNEI.

The rearrangement uses TRBV7-2 and TRBJ1-2; 10 positions agree with TRBD1. The CDR3 covers 15 residues. In germline, CDR1 is SGHTA, CDR2 FQGNSA. V shed 5 bases and J 4 bases; nucleotides not matched to a gene: 7. The CDR3 is CASSPDRGLVYGYTF. The CDR3 nucleotides are TGTGCCAGCAGCCCCGACAGGGGGCTAGTCTATGGCTACACCTTC.

The chain joins TRBV15 to TRBJ2-7; the D gene is possibly TRBD2 (6 bases). This CDR3 contains 15 residues. Trimming shortened V by 0 bases and J by 3 bases, and 12 bases separated the two germline ends. Germline values: CDR1 LNHNV, CDR2 YYDKDF (reference sequence). CDR3 in amino acids: CATSRDLVEGYEQYF. The CDR3 nucleotides read TGTGCCACCAGCAGAGATCTAGTGGAGGGCTACGAGCAGTACTTC.

V usage is TRBV11-2 and J usage is TRBJ2-7; TRBD2 matches at 7 bases. V lost 1 base and J lost 11; bases outside the gene matches: 8. Germline assignment: CDR1 SGHAT and CDR2 FQNNGV. The CDR3 has 13 residues. The CDR3 spells CASSLGEGGVKYF. The CDR3 nucleotides read TGTGCCAGCAGCTTAGGGGAGGGTGGGGTGAAGTACTTC.

The rearrangement links TRBV30 to TRBJ2-7; a weak D match, TRBD1 (5 bases). CDR1 and CDR2 (germline): GTSNPN, SVGIG (reference sequence). V was shortened by 1 base and J by 3 bases, with 16 bases between the two germline ends. The CDR3 covers 15 residues. CDR3 sequence (DNA): TGTGCCTGGAGTGGTGACAGATCCGGGCGCTACGAGCAGTACTTC. Its protein is CAWSGDRSGRYEQYF.

The chain couples TRBV5-1 to TRBJ2-1; D call uncertain. Germline CDR1 is SGHRS and CDR2 is YFSETQ. V dropped 4 bases and J dropped 5 bases, with 4 bases sitting between them. The CDR3 runs to 11 residues. The CDR3 nucleotides are TGCGCCAGCAGCCTGGACAATGAGCAGTTCTTC. Its protein is CASSLDNEQFF.

The chain is built from TRBV19 and TRBJ2-3; 8 bases are a match to TRBD1. This CDR3 has 14 amino acids. The germline V gene has CDR1 LNHDA and CDR2 SQIVND (reference sequence). The trim removed 5 bases at V and 3 bases at J, leaving 4 bases unmatched. The CDR3 DNA reads TGTGCCAGTAGTTCAGGGGGCCGGACAGATACGCAGTATTTT. As protein: CASSSGGRTDTQYF.

The CDR3 reads CASSVRSGDTEAFF. The CDR3 DNA is TGTGCCAGCAGCGTAAGAAGTGGGGACACTGAAGCTTTCTTT. The chain links TRBV3-1 (or the pseudogene TRBV3-2) to TRBJ1-1; D uncertain. The CDR3 has 14 amino acids. CDR1 LGHDT and CDR2 YNNKEL come from the germline V gene (reference sequence). The V end lost 5 bases, the J end lost 3 bases, and 13 bases lay between the germline ends.

This chain connects TRBV11-2 to TRBJ2-1; TRBD2 matches 8 bases. Looked up from germline, CDR1 is SGHAT and CDR2 is FQNNGV. Trimming cost V 5 bases and J 9 bases; bases outside gene matches: 12. The CDR3 consists of 15 residues. The CDR3 bases are TGTGCCAGCAGCATAAACACGGGAGGGCCTGGTGAGCAGTTCTTC. Translation gives CASSINTGGPGEQFF.

The rearrangement joins TRBV3-1 (or the pseudogene TRBV3-2) to TRBJ1-1; D unresolved. From germline, CDR1 is LGHDT and CDR2 YNNKEL (reference sequence). The CDR3 extends over 15 amino acids. Trimming pared 1 base from V and 0 bases from J, leaving 9 bases between. The CDR3 coding sequence is TGTGCCAGCAGCCAAGGGCAGCCCTTGAACACTGAAGCTTTCTTT. Its protein product is CASSQGQPLNTEAFF.

CDR3 protein: CASSASTESNSPLHF. The CDR3 nucleotides are TGTGCCAGTAGTGCGTCGACAGAGTCGAATTCACCCCTCCACTTT. The V and J genes are TRBV19 and TRBJ1-6, with a possible D match to TRBD1 (5 bases). This CDR3 region has 15 residues. Trimming pared 5 bases from V and 7 bases from J, leaving 15 bases between. Germline CDR1 reads LNHDA; CDR2 reads SQIVND (reference sequence). Supplemented by reference TRBV19 and TRBJ1-6, the full variable domain reads DGGITQSPKYLFRKEGQNVTLSCEQNLNHDAMYWYRQDPGQGLRLIYYSQIVNDFQKGDIAEGYSVSREKKESFPLTVTSAQKNPTAFYLCASSASTESNSPLHFGNGTRLTVT.

The chain has TRBV29-1 and TRBJ1-4, with 9 bases identical to TRBD1. This CDR3 is 14 amino acids long. Germline values: CDR1 SQVTM, CDR2 ANQGSEA. The trim removed 3 bases at V and 2 bases at J, leaving 1 base unmatched. CDR3 bases: TGCAGCGTTGAGGGGACAGGGACTAATGAAAAACTGTTTTTT. Translated: CSVEGTGTNEKLFF. Full variable domain (rest looked up from reference TRBV29-1 and TRBJ1-4): SAVISQKPSRDICQRGTSLTIQCQVDSQVTMMFWYRQQPGQSLTLIATANQGSEATYESGFVIDKFPISRPNLTFSTLTVSNMSPEDSSIYLCSVEGTGTNEKLFFGSGTQLSVL.

The chain employs TRBV24-1 and TRBJ1-4, with TRBD1 as a possible D gene (5 bases). The CDR3 contains 16 residues. Trimming took 4 bases from V and 5 from J, leaving 16 bases between them. Germline-derived CDR1 and CDR2 are KGHDR and SFDVKD. The CDR3 is CATSDPSGESNEKLFF. CDR3 sequence (DNA): TGTGCCACCAGTGACCCCTCGGGGGAATCGAATGAAAAACTGTTTTTT.

Here the CDR3 reads CASSNRVVNTEAFF. The CDR3 DNA reads TGTGCCAGCAGCAACAGGGTTGTGAACACTGAAGCTTTCTTT. V usage is TRBV7-9 and J usage is TRBJ1-1, with D possibly TRBD1 on 6 matching bases. The CDR3 totals 14 residues. CDR1 is SEHNR, CDR2 FQNEAQ, per germline (reference sequence). V lost 5 bases and J lost 0, with 10 bases in between.

The V and J genes are TRBV18 and TRBJ2-3; 11 nucleotides agree with TRBD2. Germline V lookup: CDR1 KGHSH, CDR2 LQKENI. V lost 1 base, J lost 4 bases, and 1 base stayed unmatched. The CDR3 extends over 15 amino acids. Here the CDR3 reads CASSPLTSGADTQYF. As DNA, the CDR3 is TGTGCCAGCTCACCACTGACTAGCGGGGCAGATACGCAGTATTTT. The full variable domain, completed using reference TRBV18 and TRBJ2-3, is NAGVMQNPRHLVRRRGQEARLRCSPMKGHSHVYWYRQLPEEGLKFMVYLQKENIIDESGMPKERFSAEFPKEGPSILRIQQVVRGDSAAYFCASSPLTSGADTQYFGPGTRLTVL.

The chain joins TRBV15 to TRBJ2-1; D perhaps matches TRBD2 (6 bases). Between the trimmed V and J ends, which lost 5 bases and 10 bases, there was a span of 18 bases. The germline CDR1 and CDR2 sequences are LNHNV and YYDKDF (reference sequence). The CDR3 covers 14 residues. The CDR3 DNA sequence: TGTGCCACCAGCCAGGAGGGACGGGTGGGGGAGCAGTTCTTC. This translates into CATSQEGRVGEQFF.

The genes are TRBV10-3 and TRBJ2-5; 8 bases line up with TRBD2. This CDR3 spans 13 amino acids. The germline V gene encodes CDR1 ENHRY and CDR2 SYGVKD. J gave up 5 bases and V 11 bases, and 10 bases lay outside the gene matches. The CDR3 nucleotides are TGTGCCGTGACGGAGGGCGGGGGGGAGACCCAGTACTTC. Encoded protein: CAVTEGGGETQYF.

This chain uses TRBV6-4 with TRBJ2-1, with unresolved D. The CDR3 is 13 residues long. Trimming left V 2 bases short and J 6 bases short, with 8 bases between. Germline lookup yields CDR1 MRHNA and CDR2 SNTAGT. CDR3 residues: CASSDTDLNEQFF. CDR3 in DNA: TGTGCCAGCAGTGACACAGATCTCAATGAGCAGTTCTTC.

This sequence joins TRBV10-2 and TRBJ2-3; tentatively, D is TRBD2 (6 bases). CDR3 length: 13 amino acids. With 8 bases removed from V and 12 bases from J, the gap between germline ends came to 21 bases. CDR1 is WSHSY, CDR2 SAAADI, per germline. The CDR3 nucleotides are TGCGCCAGCTCCCTCCTCGGGACTGCTCAACAGTATTTT. Its protein is CASSLLGTAQQYF.

V gene TRBV6-5 combines with J gene TRBJ2-7; 7 bases fit TRBD1. CDR1 and CDR2 from the germline V gene are MNHEY and SVGAGI. The CDR3 runs to 14 residues. Trimming cost V 8 bases and J 5 bases; bases outside gene matches: 12. CDR3 sequence (DNA): TGTGCCAGCTCCGGAGCGAGGGGGCGACACGAGCAGTACTTC. This encodes CASSGARGRHEQYF.

The chain's CDR3 is CASSAAAAGYEQYF. CDR3 DNA sequence: TGTGCCAGCAGTGCTGCAGCCGCTGGCTACGAGCAGTACTTC. This chain joins TRBV2 and TRBJ2-7; no clear D. Germline loops: CDR1 SNHLY, CDR2 FYNNEI. Trimming cost V 4 bases and J 3 bases, with 13 bases left between them. The CDR3 spans 14 residues.

The sample holds a few counts of this clone. The CDR3 spells CASSLLGQGTQYF. The CDR3 region has the DNA TGTGCCAGCAGTCTCTTAGGACAGGGAACGCAGTATTTT. The chain couples TRBV6-5 to TRBJ2-3; 8 bases agree with TRBD1. The junction had 7 bases not matched to a gene; V was cut back by 5 bases and J by 9 bases. Germline lookup yields CDR1 MNHEY and CDR2 SVGAGI. This CDR3 region has 13 residues.

The rearrangement links TRBV27 to TRBJ1-1; 10 bases fit TRBD1. The CDR3 is made up of 14 amino acids. The V segment lost 2 bases and the J segment 10 bases; nucleotides outside the gene matches: 7. The V gene's germline CDR1 is MNHEY and CDR2 SMNVEV (reference sequence). The CDR3 bases are TGTGCCAGCAGTTTAGGGGGACAGGGGTCCCGAGCTTTCTTT. Protein product: CASSLGGQGSRAFF.

V gene TRBV6-5 combines with J gene TRBJ1-6, with D possibly TRBD1 on 5 matching bases. The CDR3 spans 15 residues. Germline CDR1 and CDR2: MNHEY and SVGAGI. V was shortened by 2 bases and J by 10 bases, with 15 bases between the two germline ends. The CDR3 bases are TGTGCCAGCAGTTACGGGGGAGATGGGAGGTCACCCCTCCACTTT. Residues: CASSYGGDGRSPLHF.